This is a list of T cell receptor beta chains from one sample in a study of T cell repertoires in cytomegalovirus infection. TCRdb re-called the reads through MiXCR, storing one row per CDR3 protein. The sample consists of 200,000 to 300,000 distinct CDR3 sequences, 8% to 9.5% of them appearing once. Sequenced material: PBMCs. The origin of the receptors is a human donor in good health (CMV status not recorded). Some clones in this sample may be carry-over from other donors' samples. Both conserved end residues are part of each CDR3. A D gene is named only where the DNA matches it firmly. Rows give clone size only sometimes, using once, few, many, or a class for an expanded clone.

TGTGCCAGCAGCGGAGTCATGAACACCGGGGAGCTGTTTTTT | CASSGVMNTGELFF | - | TRBJ2-2 | - | TRBV14
TGCAGTGCTAGAGTAACAATCAGGGGTCGGGTTGGCACTGAAGCTTTCTTT | CSARVTIRGRVGTEAFF | - | TRBJ1-1 | - | TRBV20-1
TGTGCCAGCAGCTTAGTAGGGGGGCCTGGGGCCAACGTCCTGACTTTC | CASSLVGGPGANVLTF | many | TRBJ2-6 | - | TRBV7-9
TGTGCCAGCAGGGGGACGGTGGGCTATGGCTACACCTTC | CASRGTVGYGYTF | few | TRBJ1-2 | - | TRBV28
TGTGCCAGCAGTCCCCGACAGGGGGCCCAGCCCCAGCATTTT | CASSPRQGAQPQHF | many | TRBJ1-5 | TRBD1 | TRBV6-1
TGCAGTGCTAGAGGTTCAGATAGCAATCAGCCCCAGCATTTT | CSARGSDSNQPQHF | many | TRBJ1-5 | - | TRBV20-1
TGTGCCAGCACCCTGGGAGGGAGCTCCTATGGCTACACCTTC | CASTLGGSSYGYTF | many | TRBJ1-2 | - | TRBV12-3/TRBV12-4
TGCAGTGCTGGAACCAGACTAGCGGGCACAGATACGCAGTATTTT | CSAGTRLAGTDTQYF | few | TRBJ2-3 | TRBD2 | TRBV20-1
TGTGCCACCAGCAGAGATAGGGATAACGGGAACACTGAAGCTTTCTTT | CATSRDRDNGNTEAFF | - | TRBJ1-1 | - | TRBV15
TGTGCCAGCAGCCAAACCGCCGGGTACACTGAAGCTTTCTTT | CASSQTAGYTEAFF | many | TRBJ1-1 | - | TRBV7-2
TGTGCCATATCCCCGGGGGGATTATACGAGCAGTACTTC | CAISPGGLYEQYF | many | TRBJ2-7 | TRBD2 | TRBV6-2/TRBV6-3
TGTGCCAGCAAAAAGCTCGGGGGAGCGAGCTCCTACAATGAGCAGTTCTTC | CASKKLGGASSYNEQFF | few | TRBJ2-1 | - | TRBV6-2/TRBV6-3
TGTGCCAGCAGCTTAAATAATCGCAATCAGCCCCAGCATTTT | CASSLNNRNQPQHF | many | TRBJ1-5 | - | TRBV7-2
TGTGCCAGCCGCCGGACTACAGGGGACTCACCCCTCCACTTT | CASRRTTGDSPLHF | many | TRBJ1-6 | TRBD1 | TRBV27
TGCGCCAGCAGCCGAGACAGCGCTAGTGGTCTTTATGAAAAACTGTTTTTT | CASSRDSASGLYEKLFF | few | TRBJ1-4 | - | TRBV5-1
TGTGCCAGCAGCGCCGGTTTCGAGCAGTACTTC | CASSAGFEQYF | many | TRBJ2-7 | - | TRBV12-3/TRBV12-4